The next 14 T cell receptor beta chains were all read from a single sample in a study of chemoradiotherapy in HPV16-positive cancers. The data were produced by immunoSEQ multiplex PCR, yet TCRdb's version contains in-frame clones alone and is incomplete. The data contain 4,500 or so clones, 80% to 90% of them singletons. Here the sequenced sample was tumor tissue, taken from a patient who underwent chemoradiotherapy. These receptors were obtained from a human donor with HPV-associated anogenital cancer.

The chain is built from TRBV7-2 and TRBJ2-7; D uncertain. Between the trimmed V and J ends, which lost 5 bases and 3 bases, there was a span of 8 bases. CDR3 length: 12 amino acids. CDR1 is SGHTA and CDR2 is FQGNSA in the germline V gene. The CDR3 DNA is TGTGCCAGCAGCCCCCTTGGCTACGAGCAGTACTTC. Translated: CASSPLGYEQYF.

The chain employs TRBV11-3 and TRBJ2-1; D is unclear. Looked up from germline, CDR1 is SGHNT and CDR2 is YENEEA. V shed 4 bases and J shed 5 bases, with 6 bases lying between them. This CDR3 contains 12 residues. The chain's CDR3 is CASSSVHNEQFF. CDR3 nucleotide sequence: TGTGCCAGCAGCTCGGTCCACAATGAGCAGTTCTTC.

The rearrangement links TRBV28 to TRBJ2-2, with 13 bases that match TRBD2. The trim removed 10 bases at V and 5 bases at J, leaving 4 bases unmatched. The CDR3 spans 14 residues. Per germline, CDR1 MDHEN and CDR2 SYDVKM. CDR3 protein: CATGLAGFTGELFF. The CDR3, as DNA: TGTGCCACGGGACTAGCGGGATTTACCGGGGAGCTGTTTTTT.

The rearrangement links TRBV29-1 to TRBJ1-2, with TRBD1 identical over 8 bases. Germline V gene data show CDR1 as SQVTM and CDR2 as ANQGSEA. This CDR3 is 11 amino acids long. Trimming cost V 8 bases and J 3 bases; bases outside gene matches: 2. CDR3 loop: CSLGQDYGYTF. CDR3 sequence (DNA): TGCAGCCTGGGACAGGACTATGGCTACACCTTC.

The V call is TRBV19, the J call TRBJ2-7, with D perhaps matching TRBD2 (6 bases). Germline CDR1 reads LNHDA; CDR2 reads SQIVND (reference sequence). This CDR3 is built from 14 residues. Between the trimmed V and J ends, which lost 3 bases and 5 bases, there was a span of 14 bases. The CDR3 loop reads CASSIGGARNEQYF. The CDR3 DNA reads TGTGCCAGTAGTATTGGAGGGGCGCGCAACGAGCAGTACTTC. Looking up the rest from reference TRBV19 and TRBJ2-7 gives the full variable domain: DGGITQSPKYLFRKEGQNVTLSCEQNLNHDAMYWYRQDPGQGLRLIYYSQIVNDFQKGDIAEGYSVSREKKESFPLTVTSAQKNPTAFYLCASSIGGARNEQYFGPGTRLTVT.

The chain has TRBV7-9 and TRBJ2-1, with 9 nucleotides matching TRBD2. V shed 1 base, J shed 6 bases, and the junction held 4 bases outside the gene matches. Germline-derived CDR1 and CDR2 are SEHNR and FQNEAQ (reference sequence). The CDR3 consists of 15 residues. The CDR3 protein is CASSLGGGESNEQFF. CDR3 DNA: TGTGCCAGCAGCTTAGGCGGGGGGGAGAGCAATGAGCAGTTCTTC.

The chain joins TRBV4-2 to TRBJ2-2; D perhaps matches TRBD2 (6 bases). With 8 bases removed from V and 4 bases from J, the gap between germline ends came to 8 bases. Per the germline V gene, CDR1 is LGHNA and CDR2 is YNFKEQ. The CDR3 runs 12 residues. DNA for the CDR3: TGTGCCAGCCGGAGGGCCACCGGGGAGCTGTTTTTT. This gives the protein CASRRATGELFF.

The rearrangement uses TRBV6-4 and TRBJ2-3; 10 bases fit TRBD2. There are 16 residues in the CDR3. Germline V gene data show CDR1 as MRHNA and CDR2 as SNTAGT. Trimming took 0 bases from V and 6 from J; bases not matched to a gene: 6. Here the CDR3 DNA reads TGTGCCAGCAGTGACTCAGGAGCGGGAGGGCCCGATACGCAGTATTTT. It is translated as CASSDSGAGGPDTQYF.

By share, this clone counts as large. The chain has TRBV7-2 and TRBJ1-5; tentatively, D is TRBD1 (6 bases). Deletions cut 5 bases from V and 2 bases from J, with 13 bases between. The CDR3 is 15 residues long. Per the germline V gene, CDR1 is SGHTA and CDR2 is FQGNSA. CDR3 sequence (DNA): TGTGCCAGCAGCCGTGGGGAGGGGGGCAATCAGCCCCAGCATTTT. Its translation is CASSRGEGGNQPQHF.

The CDR3 DNA sequence: TGTGCCAGCAGCTTGGTGACAGGGAAAGATGGCTACACCTTC. This encodes CASSLVTGKDGYTF. The genes are TRBV5-6 and TRBJ1-2; 7 positions agree with TRBD1. V lost 0 bases to trimming and J lost 6 bases; unmatched junction nucleotides: 5. The germline CDR1 and CDR2 sequences are SGHDT and YYEEEE. The CDR3 extends over 14 amino acids.

This clone has just one count. V usage is TRBV14 and J usage is TRBJ1-3; D is undetermined. The V and J ends lost 4 bases and 2 bases respectively, with 12 bases between them. The CDR3 runs 15 residues. Per germline, CDR1 SGHDN and CDR2 FVKESK. CDR3 protein: CASSRLSGPGNTIYF. The CDR3 region has the DNA TGTGCCAGCAGCCGACTCTCTGGCCCTGGAAACACCATATATTTT.

The CDR3 sequence is CASSQDRVSNQPQHF. The CDR3 DNA reads as TGCGCCAGCAGCCAGGACAGGGTTAGCAATCAGCCCCAGCATTTT. The V call is TRBV4-3, the J call TRBJ1-5; the match to TRBD1 covers 8 bases. This CDR3 is 15 amino acids long. Germline CDR1 and CDR2: LGHNA and YSLEER. V was clipped by 3 bases and J by 0 bases; unmatched bases: 1.

The rearrangement links TRBV29-1 to TRBJ1-1; D unclear. CDR1 is SQVTM, CDR2 ANQGSEA, per germline. With 7 bases removed from V and 3 bases from J, the gap between germline ends came to 15 bases. This CDR3 spans 13 amino acids. The CDR3 reads CSAGMGPDTEAFF. CDR3 DNA: TGCAGCGCCGGGATGGGTCCGGACACTGAAGCTTTCTTT.

Only one count was recorded for this clone. The chain joins TRBV6-5 to TRBJ1-2, with 9 bases that match TRBD1. From germline, CDR1 is MNHEY and CDR2 SVGAGI. V was pared by 6 bases and J by 7 bases, with 3 bases of the junction left unmatched. The CDR3 consists of 12 residues. The DNA of the CDR3 is TGTGCCAGCAGGGACAGGGGAGTTGGCTACACCTTC. This encodes CASRDRGVGYTF.